This T cell receptor (beta chain) stems from a study of blood T cells in healthy people across ages. Study-wide points: Researchers said unsorted PBMCs prevented a conclusive naive versus antigen-experienced comparison. It was the long-lived donors that had more naive CD4+ cells and higher diversity than aged donors. Observed TCR beta diversity showed a strong correlation with the percentage of naive T cells as measured by flow cytometry. Calculation of diversity from one million T cells yielded estimates considered to be underestimates.

Per germline, CDR1 SGHTA and CDR2 FQGNSA. V gave up 3 bases and J gave up 5 bases, with 11 bases separating them. The CDR3 is 13 residues long. Next came a second PCR, run for about 6 to 12 cycles, which used a sample-barcoded 5' primer along with a J-beta primer mix. TCRdb passed the 5' RACE reads through MiXCR, listing each CDR3 protein once. The table records over 1,300,000 distinct CDR3 sequences, approximately 63% of them present only once. Comment on this clonotype: Antigen unknown.

Sequenced input: blood. The chain carries TRBV7-2 and TRBJ2-7; D is perhaps TRBD1 (5 bases). The receptor's source is a man younger than 30 in good health. CDR3 loop: CASSLYRPNEQYF. The CDR3 DNA is TGTGCCAGCAGCTTGTACAGGCCCAACGAGCAGTACTTC. Looking up the rest from reference TRBV7-2 and TRBJ2-7 gives the full variable domain: GAGVSQSPSNKVTEKGKDVELRCDPISGHTALYWYRQSLGQGLEFLIYFQGNSAPDKSGLPSDRFSAERTGGSVSTLTIQRTQQEDSAVYLCASSLYRPNEQYFGPGTRLTVT.